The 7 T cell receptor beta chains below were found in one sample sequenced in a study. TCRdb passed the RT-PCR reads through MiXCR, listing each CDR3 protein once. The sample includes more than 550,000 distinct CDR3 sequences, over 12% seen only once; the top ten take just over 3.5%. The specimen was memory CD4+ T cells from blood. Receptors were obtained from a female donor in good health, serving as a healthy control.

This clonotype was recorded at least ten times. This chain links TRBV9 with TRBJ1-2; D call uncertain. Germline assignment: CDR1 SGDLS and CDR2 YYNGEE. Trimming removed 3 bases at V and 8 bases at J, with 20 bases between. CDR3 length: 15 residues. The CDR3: CASSAGFGRAEGYTF. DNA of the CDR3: TGTGCCAGCAGCGCCGGTTTTGGGAGGGCGGAAGGCTACACCTTC.

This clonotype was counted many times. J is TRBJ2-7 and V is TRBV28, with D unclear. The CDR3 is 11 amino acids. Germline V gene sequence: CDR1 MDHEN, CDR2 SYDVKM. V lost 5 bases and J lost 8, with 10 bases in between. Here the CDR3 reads CASSPRTKQYF. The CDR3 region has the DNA TGTGCCAGCAGTCCCCGTACAAAGCAGTACTTC.

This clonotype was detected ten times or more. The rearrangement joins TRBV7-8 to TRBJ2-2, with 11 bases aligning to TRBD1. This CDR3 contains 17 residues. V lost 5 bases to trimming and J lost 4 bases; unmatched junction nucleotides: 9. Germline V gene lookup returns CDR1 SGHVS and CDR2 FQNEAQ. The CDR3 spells CASSPRTGGDVTGELFF. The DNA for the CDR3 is TGTGCCAGCAGCCCGAGGACAGGGGGCGACGTCACCGGGGAGCTGTTTTTT.

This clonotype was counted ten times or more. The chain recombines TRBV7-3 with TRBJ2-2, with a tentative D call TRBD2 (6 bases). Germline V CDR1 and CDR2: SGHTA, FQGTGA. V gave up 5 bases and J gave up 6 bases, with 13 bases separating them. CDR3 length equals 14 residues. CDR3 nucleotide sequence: TGTGCCAGCAGCCCAGGAGGGGTGGCCGGGGAGCTGTTTTTT. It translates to CASSPGGVAGELFF.

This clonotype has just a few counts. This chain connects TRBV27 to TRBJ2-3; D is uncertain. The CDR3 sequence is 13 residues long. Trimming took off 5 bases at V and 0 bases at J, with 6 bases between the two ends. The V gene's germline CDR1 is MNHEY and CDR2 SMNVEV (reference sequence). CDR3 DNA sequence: TGTGCCAGCAGTACCCATAGCACAGATACGCAGTATTTT. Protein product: CASSTHSTDTQYF.

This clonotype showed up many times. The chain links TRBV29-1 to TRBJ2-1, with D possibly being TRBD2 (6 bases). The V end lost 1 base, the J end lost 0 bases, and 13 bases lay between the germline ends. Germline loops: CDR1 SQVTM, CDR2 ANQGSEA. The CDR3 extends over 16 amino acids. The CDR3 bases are TGCAGCGTTGAAGGCGGGGCGTCAAGCTCCTACAATGAGCAGTTCTTC. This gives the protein CSVEGGASSSYNEQFF.

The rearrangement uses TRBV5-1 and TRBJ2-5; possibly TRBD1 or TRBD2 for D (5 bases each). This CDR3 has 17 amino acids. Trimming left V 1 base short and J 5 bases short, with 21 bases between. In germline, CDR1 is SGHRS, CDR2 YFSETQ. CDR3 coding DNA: TGCGCCAGCAGCTTGTCGGGGACGTTGATCCTGCGGGAGACCCAGTACTTC. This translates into CASSLSGTLILRETQYF.